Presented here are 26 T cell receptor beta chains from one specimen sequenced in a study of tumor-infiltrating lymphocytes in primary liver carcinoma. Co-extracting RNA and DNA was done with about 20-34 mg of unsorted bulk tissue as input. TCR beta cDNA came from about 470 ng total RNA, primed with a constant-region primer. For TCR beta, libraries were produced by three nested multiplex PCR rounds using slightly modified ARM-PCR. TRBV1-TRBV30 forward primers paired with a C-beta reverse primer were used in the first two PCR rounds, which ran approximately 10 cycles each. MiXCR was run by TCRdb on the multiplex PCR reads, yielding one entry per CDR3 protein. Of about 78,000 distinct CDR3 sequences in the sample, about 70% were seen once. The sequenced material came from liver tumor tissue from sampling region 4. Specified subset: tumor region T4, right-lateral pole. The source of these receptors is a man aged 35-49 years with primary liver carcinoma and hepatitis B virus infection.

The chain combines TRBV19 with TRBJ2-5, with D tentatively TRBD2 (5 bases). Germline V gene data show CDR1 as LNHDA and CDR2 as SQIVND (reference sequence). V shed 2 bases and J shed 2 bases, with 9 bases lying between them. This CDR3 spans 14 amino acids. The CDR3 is CASSIQADQETQYF. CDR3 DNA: TGTGCCAGTAGTATACAAGCGGATCAAGAGACCCAGTACTTC.

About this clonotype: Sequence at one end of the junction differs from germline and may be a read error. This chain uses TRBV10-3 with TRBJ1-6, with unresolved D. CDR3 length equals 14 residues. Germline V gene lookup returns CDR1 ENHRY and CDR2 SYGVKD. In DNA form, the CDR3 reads TGTGCCATCAAACCGGGCTGCTATAATTCACCTCTCCACTTT. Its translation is CAIKPGCYNSPLHF.

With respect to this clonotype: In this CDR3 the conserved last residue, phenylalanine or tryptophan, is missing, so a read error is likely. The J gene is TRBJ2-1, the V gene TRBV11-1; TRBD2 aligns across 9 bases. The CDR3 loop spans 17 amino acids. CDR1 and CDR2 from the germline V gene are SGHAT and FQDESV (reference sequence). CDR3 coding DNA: TGTACCAGCAGCTTAGGGGGACTAGCTCGCTCCTACAATGAGCAGTTCCTC. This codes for CTSSLGGLARSYNEQFL.

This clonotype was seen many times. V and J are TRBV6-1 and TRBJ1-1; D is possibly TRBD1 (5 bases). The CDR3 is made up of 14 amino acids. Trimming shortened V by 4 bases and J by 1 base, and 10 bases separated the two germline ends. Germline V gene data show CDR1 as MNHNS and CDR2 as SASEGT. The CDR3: CASSAMRGNTEAFF. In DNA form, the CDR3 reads TGTGCCAGCAGTGCGATGAGGGGGAACACTGAAGCTTTCTTT.

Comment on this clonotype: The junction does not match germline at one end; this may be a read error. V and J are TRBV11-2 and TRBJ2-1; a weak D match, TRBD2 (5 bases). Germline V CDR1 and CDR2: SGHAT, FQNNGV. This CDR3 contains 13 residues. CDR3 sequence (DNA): TGTGTCAGCACCTTGGAGGTGGGAGCTGAGCAGTTCTTC. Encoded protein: CVSTLEVGAEQFF.

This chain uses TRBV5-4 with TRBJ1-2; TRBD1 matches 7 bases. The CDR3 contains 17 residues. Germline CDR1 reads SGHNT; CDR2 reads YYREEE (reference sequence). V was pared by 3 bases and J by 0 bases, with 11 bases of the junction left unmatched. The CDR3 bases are TGTGCCAGCAGCTCGATCGGACAGGAGAGAACTAACTATGGCTACACCTTC. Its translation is CASSSIGQERTNYGYTF.

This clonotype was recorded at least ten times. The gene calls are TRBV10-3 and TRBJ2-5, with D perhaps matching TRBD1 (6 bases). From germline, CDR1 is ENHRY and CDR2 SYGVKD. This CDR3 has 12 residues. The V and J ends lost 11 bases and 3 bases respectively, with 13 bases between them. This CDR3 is CASSPGEETQYF. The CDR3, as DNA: TGTGCCTCATCGCCAGGGGAAGAGACCCAGTACTTC.

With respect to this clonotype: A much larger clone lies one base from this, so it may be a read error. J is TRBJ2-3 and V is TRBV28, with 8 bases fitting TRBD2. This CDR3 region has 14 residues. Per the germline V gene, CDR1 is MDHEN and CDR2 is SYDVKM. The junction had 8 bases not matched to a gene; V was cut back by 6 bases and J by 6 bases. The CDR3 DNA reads TGTGCCAGCAGCCTTAGCGGGAATGACGATACGCAGTATTTT. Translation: CASSLSGNDDTQYF.

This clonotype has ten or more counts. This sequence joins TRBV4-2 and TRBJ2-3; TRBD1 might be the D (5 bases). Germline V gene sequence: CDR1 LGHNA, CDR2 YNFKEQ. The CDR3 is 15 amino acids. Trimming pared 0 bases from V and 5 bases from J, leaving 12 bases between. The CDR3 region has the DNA TGTGCCAGCAGCCAAGAGGTACAGGCAAAAGATACGCAGTATTTT. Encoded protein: CASSQEVQAKDTQYF.

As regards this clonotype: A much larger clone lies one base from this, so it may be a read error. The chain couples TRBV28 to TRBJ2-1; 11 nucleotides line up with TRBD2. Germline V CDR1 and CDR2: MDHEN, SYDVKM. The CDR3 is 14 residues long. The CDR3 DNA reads TGTGTCAGCCTGACTAGCGGGACAACCAATGAGCAGTTCTTC. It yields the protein CVSLTSGTTNEQFF.

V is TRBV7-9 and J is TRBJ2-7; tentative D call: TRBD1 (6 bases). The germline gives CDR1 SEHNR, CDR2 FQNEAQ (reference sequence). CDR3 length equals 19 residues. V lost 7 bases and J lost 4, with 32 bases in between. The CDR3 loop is CASISPGHPKTSGGYEQYF. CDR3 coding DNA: TGTGCCAGCATCTCCCCGGGACATCCAAAGACCAGCGGAGGTTACGAGCAGTACTTC.

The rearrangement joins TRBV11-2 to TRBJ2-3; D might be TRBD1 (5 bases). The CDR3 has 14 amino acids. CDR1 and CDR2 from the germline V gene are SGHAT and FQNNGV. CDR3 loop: CAGSLSRGSDTQYF. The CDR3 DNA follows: TGTGCGGGCAGCTTATCAAGGGGATCAGATACGCAGTATTTT. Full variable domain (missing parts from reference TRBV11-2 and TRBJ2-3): EAGVAQSPRYKIIEKRQSVAFWCNPISGHATLYWYQQILGQGPKLLIQFQNNGVVDDSQLPKDRFSAERLKGVDSTLKIQPAKLEDSAVYLCAGSLSRGSDTQYFGPGTRLTVL.

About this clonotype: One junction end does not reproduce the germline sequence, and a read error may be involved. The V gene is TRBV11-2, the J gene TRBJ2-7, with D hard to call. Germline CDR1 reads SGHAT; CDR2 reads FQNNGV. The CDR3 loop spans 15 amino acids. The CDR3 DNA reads TGTGCCAACAGCCTATCTGTGGGAACATCCTACGAGCAGTCCTTC. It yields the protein CANSLSVGTSYEQSF.

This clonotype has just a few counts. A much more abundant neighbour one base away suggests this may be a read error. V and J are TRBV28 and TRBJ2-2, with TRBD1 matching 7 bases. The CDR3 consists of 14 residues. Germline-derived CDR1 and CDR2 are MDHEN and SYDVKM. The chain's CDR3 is CVSSPTGRTGELFF. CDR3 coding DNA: TGTGTCAGCAGTCCGACAGGGCGGACCGGGGAGCTGTTTTTT.

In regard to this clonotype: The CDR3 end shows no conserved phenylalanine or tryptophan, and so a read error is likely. The CDR3 loop reads CATTGLAGVYKSYEQYI. For the CDR3, the DNA is TGTGCCACTACCGGACTAGCGGGAGTTTATAAGTCCTATGAGCAGTACATC. The chain carries TRBV4-2 and TRBJ2-7; TRBD2 agrees at 13 bases. Germline V gene lookup returns CDR1 LGHNA and CDR2 YNFKEQ. The CDR3 totals 17 residues.

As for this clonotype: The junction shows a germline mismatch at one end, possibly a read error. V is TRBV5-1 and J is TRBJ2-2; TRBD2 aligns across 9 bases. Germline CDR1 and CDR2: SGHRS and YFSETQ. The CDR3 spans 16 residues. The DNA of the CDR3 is TGCGCCAGCAGCACCTCTAGCGGGACTAACACCGGGGAGCTGTCTTTT. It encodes CASSTSSGTNTGELSF.

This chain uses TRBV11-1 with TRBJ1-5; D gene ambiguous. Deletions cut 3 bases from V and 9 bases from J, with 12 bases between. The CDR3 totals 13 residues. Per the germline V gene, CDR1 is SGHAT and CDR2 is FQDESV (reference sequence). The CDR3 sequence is CASSFRPDLPQHF. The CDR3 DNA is TGTGCCAGCAGCTTCAGGCCAGATCTGCCCCAGCATTTT.

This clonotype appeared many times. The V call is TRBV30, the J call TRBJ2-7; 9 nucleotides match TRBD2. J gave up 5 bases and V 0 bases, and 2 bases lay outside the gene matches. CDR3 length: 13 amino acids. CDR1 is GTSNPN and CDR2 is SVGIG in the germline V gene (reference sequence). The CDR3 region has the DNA TGTGCCTGGAGTGTACGACTAGCGGACGAGCAGTACTTC. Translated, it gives CAWSVRLADEQYF.

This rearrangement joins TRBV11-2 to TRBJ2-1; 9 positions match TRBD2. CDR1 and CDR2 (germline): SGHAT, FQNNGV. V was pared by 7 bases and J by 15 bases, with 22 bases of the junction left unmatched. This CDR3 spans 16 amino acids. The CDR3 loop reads CASNYSSTSGRGGGFF. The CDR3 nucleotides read TGTGCCAGCAACTATTCTTCGACTAGCGGAAGGGGAGGCGGGTTCTTC.

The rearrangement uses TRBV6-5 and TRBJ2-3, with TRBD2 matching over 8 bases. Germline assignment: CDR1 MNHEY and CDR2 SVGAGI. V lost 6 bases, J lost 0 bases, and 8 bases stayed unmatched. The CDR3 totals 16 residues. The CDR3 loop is CASRLLAGTSTDTQYF. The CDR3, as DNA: TGTGCCAGCAGGCTCCTAGCGGGTACTAGCACAGATACGCAGTATTTT.

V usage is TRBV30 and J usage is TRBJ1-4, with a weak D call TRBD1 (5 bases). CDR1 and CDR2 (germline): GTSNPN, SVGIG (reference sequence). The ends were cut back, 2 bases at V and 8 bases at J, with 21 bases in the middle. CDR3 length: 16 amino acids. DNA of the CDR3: TGTGCCTGGAGTTCGCTCACCCGGGACTACGGCGAAAAACTGTTTTTT. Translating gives CAWSSLTRDYGEKLFF. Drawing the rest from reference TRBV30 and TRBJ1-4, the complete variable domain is SQTIHQWPATLVQPVGSPLSLECTVEGTSNPNLYWYRQAAGRGLQLLFYSVGIGQISSEVPQNLSASRPQDRQFILSSKKLLLSDSGFYLCAWSSLTRDYGEKLFFGSGTQLSVL.

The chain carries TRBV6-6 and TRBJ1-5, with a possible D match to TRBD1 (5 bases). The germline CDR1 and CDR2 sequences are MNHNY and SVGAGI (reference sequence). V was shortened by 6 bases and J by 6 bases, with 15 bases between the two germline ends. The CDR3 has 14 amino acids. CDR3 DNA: TGTGCCAGCAGCTCATCGGGGGAGGGTCAGCCCCAGCATTTT. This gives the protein CASSSSGEGQPQHF.

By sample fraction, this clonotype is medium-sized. The CDR3 DNA follows: TGTGCCAGCAGCATCGACAGGGGTGGTAATGAAAAACTGTTTTTT. Its protein is CASSIDRGGNEKLFF. This sequence joins TRBV11-2 and TRBJ1-4; 8 bases are shared with TRBD1. After removal of 5 bases from V and 4 bases from J, the junction contained 6 bases not matched to a gene. The CDR3 covers 15 residues. Germline V CDR1 and CDR2: SGHAT, FQNNGV. The variable domain in full, completed from reference TRBV11-2 and TRBJ1-4, reads EAGVAQSPRYKIIEKRQSVAFWCNPISGHATLYWYQQILGQGPKLLIQFQNNGVVDDSQLPKDRFSAERLKGVDSTLKIQPAKLEDSAVYLCASSIDRGGNEKLFFGSGTQLSVL.

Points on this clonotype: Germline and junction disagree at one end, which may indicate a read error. The CDR3 loop is CASSYAMDGTEELSF. CDR3 nucleotide sequence: TGTGCCAGCAGTTACGCAATGGACGGCACCGAGGAGCTGTCTTTT. The chain combines TRBV6-5 with TRBJ2-2; no reliable D call. This CDR3 region has 15 residues. The germline V gene has CDR1 MNHEY and CDR2 SVGAGI.

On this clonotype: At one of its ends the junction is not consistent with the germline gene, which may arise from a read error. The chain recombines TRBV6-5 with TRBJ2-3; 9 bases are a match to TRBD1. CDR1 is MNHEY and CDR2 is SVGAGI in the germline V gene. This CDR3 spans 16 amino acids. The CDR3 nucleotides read TGTGCCAACAGTTACTCGGTACAGGGGGCCCCAGATACGCAGTATTTT. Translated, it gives CANSYSVQGAPDTQYF.

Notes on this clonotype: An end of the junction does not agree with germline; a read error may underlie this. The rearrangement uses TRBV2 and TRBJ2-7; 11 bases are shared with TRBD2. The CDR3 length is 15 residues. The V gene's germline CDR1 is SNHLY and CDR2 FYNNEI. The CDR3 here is CASRYSLAGVDEQYF. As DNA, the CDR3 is TGTGCCAGCAGGTATTCACTAGCGGGAGTTGACGAGCAATACTTC.